The entry below describes one T cell receptor beta chain. The data were produced by immunoSEQ multiplex PCR, yet TCRdb's version contains in-frame clones alone and is incomplete. The sample consists of over 10,000 clones, around nine tenths of them appearing once. The source of the sample is a study of blood T cell repertoires in COVID-19. Germline-derived CDR1 and CDR2 are LGHNA and YSLEER. The CDR3 has 15 residues. V gave up 1 base and J gave up 6 bases, with 12 bases separating them. The sample comprised peripheral blood. This receptor was taken from a man in his 70s with active COVID-19. V is TRBV4-3 and J is TRBJ1-4; a possible D gene is TRBD1 (5 bases). CDR3 in amino acids: CASSQGFRVDEKLFF. The CDR3 bases are TGCGCCAGCAGCCAAGGTTTCAGGGTGGATGAAAAACTGTTTTTT.